This T cell receptor (beta chain) appears in the sequencing data of a study of neoadjuvant nivolumab and ipilimumab in lung cancer. Broader study findings: Higher pretherapy blood TCR richness went with higher resected-tumor richness. Only a single major-pathologic-response sample was available for clonality analysis.

Points on this clone: Its target is unknown.

The assay was immunoSEQ multiplex PCR, and TCRdb's table has in-frame clones only and misses some. Of 25,000 to 35,000 clones listed, more than 80% are singletons. The CDR3 length is 14 residues. The J segment lost 5 bases and the V segment lost 4 bases, leaving 6 bases of the junction unmatched. From germline, CDR1 is MRHNA and CDR2 SNTAGT. The sequencing here drew on tumor tissue, taken after neoadjuvant nivolumab, alone or with ipilimumab, at or shortly before surgery. The chain recombines TRBV6-4 with TRBJ2-5, with 8 bases fitting TRBD2. This clonotype was sampled from an adult with non-small cell lung cancer. The chain's CDR3 is CASSASGGSETQYF. DNA for the CDR3: TGTGCCAGCAGTGCCTCGGGGGGGTCTGAGACCCAGTACTTC.